The present entry profiles one TCR beta chain with its context. The target antigen is unknown. The CDR3 totals 15 residues. The ends were cut back, 4 bases at V and 7 bases at J, with 18 bases in the middle. CDR1 and CDR2 from the germline V gene are SGDLS and YYNGEE. The entry originates in a study of T cells after yellow fever vaccination. Study-wide points: Though it reached lower strength, the secondary response hit its peak faster, day 5 versus 15. Reappearance after the booster was observed for most primary-vaccination clones (about 95% CD4, roughly 90% CD8).

Generation of TCR cDNA used 5'RACE template switching (which added a universal primer site and UMIs). One entry per CDR3 protein, called by TCRdb with MiXCR from the 5' RACE reads. The sample has hundreds of thousands of distinct CDR3 sequences, 10% to 15% seen once; the top ten hold 15%. The sequence derives from a man under 40 who received the YFV17D yellow fever vaccine. Sequenced here: PBMCs, sampled on the day of the yellow fever booster vaccination. This chain connects TRBV9 to TRBJ2-1; unclear D gene. CDR3: CASSPTGSTFNEQFF. For the CDR3, the DNA is TGTGCCAGCAGCCCCACTGGATCTACCTTTAATGAGCAGTTCTTC.